This T cell receptor beta chain is from a study of immune cell composition in non-small cell lung cancer. Normal lung was taken at the farthest possible site, at least 3 cm from tumour. With V trimmed by 2 bases and J by 3 bases, 7 bases remained unmatched. Germline V gene sequence: CDR1 LGHNA, CDR2 YNFKEQ. The CDR3 is 16 amino acids. Data came from immunoSEQ multiplex PCR; TCRdb stores just in-frame clones and leaves some out. The sample gives more than 1,200 clones, about 66% of which show up once; around 30% is in the top ten. The V gene is TRBV4-2, the J gene TRBJ1-5, with 7 bases that match TRBD1. The material sequenced was non-adjacent lung tissue. The clonotype comes from a human donor with non-small cell lung cancer. In nucleotides, the CDR3 is TGTGCCAGCAGCCAATTGGGAACAGGGGCCAATCAGCCCCAGCATTTT. It translates to CASSQLGTGANQPQHF.